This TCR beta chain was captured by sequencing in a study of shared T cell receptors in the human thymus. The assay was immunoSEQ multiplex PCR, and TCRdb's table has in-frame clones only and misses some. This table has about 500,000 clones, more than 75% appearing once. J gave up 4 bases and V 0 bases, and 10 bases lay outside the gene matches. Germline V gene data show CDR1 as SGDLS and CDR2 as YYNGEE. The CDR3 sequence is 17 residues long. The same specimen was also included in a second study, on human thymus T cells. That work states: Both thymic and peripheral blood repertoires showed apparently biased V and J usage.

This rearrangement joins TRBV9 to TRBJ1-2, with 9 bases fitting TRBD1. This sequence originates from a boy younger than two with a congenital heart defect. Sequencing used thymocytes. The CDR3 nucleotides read TGTGCCAGCAGCGTAGATCTATTTTCGGGACAGGGCTATGGCTACACCTTC. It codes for CASSVDLFSGQGYGYTF.